Presented here are 29 T cell receptor beta chains from one specimen sequenced in a study of cytotoxic CD8 clonotypes in ibrutinib-treated CLL. Produced via immunoSEQ multiplex PCR; TCRdb's table is partial and in-frame only. This table has about 160,000 clones, 81% appearing once. Sequenced here: PBMCs, sampled after 12 months of ibrutinib treatment. These receptors were collected from a human donor with chronic lymphocytic leukemia.

This sequence joins TRBV7-9 and TRBJ1-2; 7 nucleotides match TRBD1. Germline-derived CDR1 and CDR2 are SEHNR and FQNEAQ (reference sequence). This CDR3 is built from 13 residues. With V trimmed by 3 bases and J by 7 bases, 5 bases remained unmatched. This CDR3 reads CASSLNRGSGYTF. The CDR3 nucleotides read TGTGCCAGCAGCTTGAACAGGGGTAGTGGCTACACCTTC.

The rearrangement joins TRBV11-2 to TRBJ2-2; D gene ambiguous. CDR3 length: 13 amino acids. The germline V and J ends were trimmed by 1 base and 5 bases, with 5 bases remaining between them. The germline CDR1 and CDR2 sequences are SGHAT and FQNNGV. The CDR3, as DNA: TGTGCCAGCAGCTTAGGAGTTACCGGGGAGCTGTTTTTT. This translates into CASSLGVTGELFF.

The chain combines TRBV7-3 with TRBJ1-5; 7 bases match TRBD1. This CDR3 region has 16 residues. V dropped 5 bases and J dropped 5; count of bases not matched to a gene: 12. Germline-derived CDR1 and CDR2 are SGHTA and FQGTGA. Here the CDR3 reads CASSPKTGQGDQPQHF. CDR3 in DNA: TGTGCCAGCAGCCCGAAGACAGGCCAGGGGGATCAGCCCCAGCATTTT.

This rearrangement joins TRBV10-3 to TRBJ2-1, with 9 bases that match TRBD2. The junction had 5 bases not matched to a gene; V was cut back by 8 bases and J by 0 bases. Germline V gene lookup returns CDR1 ENHRY and CDR2 SYGVKD. CDR3 length: 15 amino acids. This CDR3 reads CAIRLAAGSYNEQFF. CDR3 nucleotides: TGTGCCATCCGACTAGCGGCGGGCTCCTACAATGAGCAGTTCTTC.

This clone came up a few times. The chain recombines TRBV5-5 with TRBJ1-1; 7 bases map to TRBD1. J lost 5 bases, V lost 4 bases, and 14 bases had no gene match. The germline V gene encodes CDR1 SGHKS and CDR2 YYEKEE (reference sequence). The length of the CDR3 is 16 residues. The chain's CDR3 is CASSPGVTGIRTEAFF. DNA of the CDR3: TGTGCCAGCAGCCCTGGGGTGACAGGGATAAGGACTGAAGCTTTCTTT.

The chain uses TRBV5-4 and TRBJ2-7, with 8 nucleotides matching TRBD1. This CDR3 comprises 14 residues. V shed 4 bases and J 6 bases; nucleotides not matched to a gene: 9. The V gene's germline CDR1 is SGHNT and CDR2 YYREEE (reference sequence). The CDR3 region is CASSIRDRLIEQYF. Here the CDR3 DNA reads TGTGCCAGCAGCATCCGGGACAGGTTGATCGAGCAGTACTTC.

CDR3 coding DNA: TGTGCCAGCCGAACAGGGCCCAACACTGAAGCTTTCTTT. It codes for CASRTGPNTEAFF. This chain uses TRBV7-9 with TRBJ1-1, with D perhaps matching TRBD1 (6 bases). The CDR3 length is 13 residues. V was shortened by 8 bases and J by 2 bases, with 12 bases between the two germline ends. The germline V gene encodes CDR1 SEHNR and CDR2 FQNEAQ (reference sequence).

The count of this clone is one. The chain joins TRBV30 to TRBJ2-3; TRBD2 might be the D (7 bases). Germline-derived CDR1 and CDR2 are GTSNPN and SVGIG (reference sequence). The CDR3 sequence is 14 residues long. The V and J ends lost 4 bases and 4 bases respectively, with 15 bases between them. CDR3 amino acids: CAWMRGGGADTQYF. The CDR3 DNA sequence: TGTGCCTGGATGAGAGGGGGGGGCGCAGATACGCAGTATTTT.

The rearrangement links TRBV27 to TRBJ2-7; 9 bases are shared with TRBD1. Germline loops: CDR1 MNHEY, CDR2 SMNVEV (reference sequence). There are 13 residues in the CDR3. Trimming took 4 bases from V and 5 from J; bases not matched to a gene: 3. CDR3 amino acids: CASSWDRENEQYF. The CDR3 DNA is TGTGCCAGCAGTTGGGACAGGGAAAACGAGCAGTACTTC.

V gene TRBV12-5 combines with J gene TRBJ2-3; unclear D gene. This CDR3 is 13 amino acids long. Germline assignment: CDR1 LGHNT and CDR2 FRNRAP. Trimming took 1 base from V and 1 from J, leaving 3 bases between them. CDR3 in amino acids: CASGLGGTDTQYF. The CDR3 bases are TGTGCTAGTGGTTTGGGGGGCACAGATACGCAGTATTTT. The entire variable domain, with the rest obtained from reference TRBV12-5 and TRBJ2-3, is as follows: DARVTQTPRHKVTEMGQEVTMRCQPILGHNTVFWYRQTMMQGLELLAYFRNRAPLDDSGMPKDRFSAEMPDATLATLKIQPSEPRDSAVYFCASGLGGTDTQYFGPGTRLTVL.

The chain carries TRBV18 and TRBJ1-1; 9 bases line up with TRBD1. The V gene's germline CDR1 is KGHSH and CDR2 LQKENI. This CDR3 contains 19 residues. V gave up 6 bases and J gave up 7 bases; unmatched junction bases: 24. The CDR3 protein is CASSTTFTLHRGQGSEAFF. For the CDR3, the DNA is TGTGCCAGCTCTACCACTTTTACACTCCACAGGGGGCAGGGGAGTGAAGCTTTCTTT.

This sequence joins TRBV28 and TRBJ1-2; no clear D. Germline V lookup: CDR1 MDHEN, CDR2 SYDVKM. This CDR3 is 14 amino acids long. With 7 bases removed from V and 8 bases from J, the gap between germline ends came to 20 bases. The CDR3 is CASTSPAEPGGYTF. In DNA form, the CDR3 reads TGTGCCAGCACCTCCCCAGCTGAACCTGGGGGCTACACCTTC.

The rearrangement uses TRBV14 and TRBJ2-1, with TRBD2 as a possible D gene (6 bases). The ends were cut back, 4 bases at V and 6 bases at J, with 22 bases in the middle. This CDR3 region has 17 residues. Per germline, CDR1 SGHDN and CDR2 FVKESK. Written as DNA, the CDR3 is TGTGCCAGCAGCCCCCGGACTAACGGGTTGGGTGGCAATGAGCAGTTCTTC. It translates to CASSPRTNGLGGNEQFF.

Details on this clone: One junction end does not reproduce the germline sequence, and a read error may be involved. The chain has TRBV28 and TRBJ1-2; a weak D match, TRBD1 (5 bases). Germline V lookup: CDR1 MDHEN, CDR2 SYDVKM. The CDR3 is 18 amino acids. For the CDR3, the DNA is TGTGCCAGCAGCCCATTTGCGGTGGCAGGGCGGACTAATTATGGCTACACCTTC. Amino acid sequence: CASSPFAVAGRTNYGYTF.

This chain uses TRBV5-1 with TRBJ1-5; 7 nucleotides match TRBD1. CDR1 is SGHRS and CDR2 is YFSETQ in the germline V gene. CDR3 length equals 16 residues. J was trimmed by 3 bases and V by 0 bases; bases with no gene match: 6. The CDR3 here is CASSLGWDRNNQPQHF. CDR3 DNA: TGCGCCAGCAGCTTGGGATGGGACAGAAACAATCAGCCCCAGCATTTT.

The chain uses TRBV28 and TRBJ2-5, with D uncertain. The CDR3 spans 13 residues. Germline CDR1 MDHEN, CDR2 SYDVKM. V dropped 9 bases and J dropped 2 bases, with 13 bases sitting between them. CDR3 region: CASAPVGQETQYF. The CDR3 coding sequence is TGTGCCAGTGCCCCTGTAGGGCAAGAGACCCAGTACTTC.

The CDR3 loop reads CASYLGGSGEKLFF. For the CDR3, the DNA is TGTGCCAGCTACCTCGGTGGGAGCGGAGAAAAACTGTTTTTT. The chain has TRBV6-6 and TRBJ1-4, with D unresolved. CDR3 length equals 14 residues. V was clipped by 8 bases and J by 8 bases, with 18 bases between them. Germline values: CDR1 MNHNY, CDR2 SVGAGI (reference sequence).

The chain recombines TRBV20-1 with TRBJ2-1; unclear D gene. The CDR3 contains 10 residues. Germline CDR1 DFQATT, CDR2 SNEGSKA (reference sequence). Trimming left V 3 bases short and J 10 bases short, with 7 bases between. The CDR3 reads CSASRREQFF. CDR3 DNA: TGCAGTGCTAGTAGGAGAGAGCAGTTCTTC.

The chain links TRBV2 to TRBJ2-3, with 11 bases fitting TRBD2. This CDR3 region has 17 residues. The V gene's germline CDR1 is SNHLY and CDR2 FYNNEI. V shed 4 bases, J shed 2 bases, and the junction held 8 bases outside the gene matches. CDR3 coding DNA: TGTGCCAGCAGTGGGATTATGACTAGCGGGAACACAGATACGCAGTATTTT. Translating it yields CASSGIMTSGNTDTQYF.

The sample holds one count of this clone. No conserved phenylalanine or tryptophan is present at the end of the CDR3, so a read error is the likely explanation. The chain is built from TRBV18 and TRBJ1-1, with D possibly being TRBD1 (6 bases). V lost 6 bases and J 0 bases, leaving 11 bases between the germline ends. CDR1 is KGHSH and CDR2 is LQKENI in the germline V gene. The CDR3 is made up of 14 amino acids. CDR3 sequence (DNA): TGTGCCAGCTCCCCCGACAGGTTGAACACTGAAGCTTTCCTT. Protein: CASSPDRLNTEAFL.

V is TRBV6-8 and J is TRBJ1-6, with 11 bases that match TRBD1. The germline V gene encodes CDR1 MNHGY and CDR2 SAAAGT. The trim removed 1 base at V and 0 bases at J, leaving 17 bases unmatched. The CDR3 consists of 23 residues. CDR3 DNA sequence: TGTGCCAGCAGTTACTGGACAGGGGGCTTTATCTCGTGGGAGAGCTCCTATAATTCACCCCTCCACTTT. Amino acids: CASSYWTGGFISWESSYNSPLHF.

This clone was counted a few times. The junction departs from germline at one end; a sequencing error may be responsible. This chain's CDR3 is CASMGQGNVKLFF. CDR3 sequence (DNA): TGTGCCAGCATGGGACAGGGTAATGTAAAACTGTTTTTT. The rearrangement uses TRBV28 and TRBJ1-4; 9 nucleotides line up with TRBD1. There are 13 residues in the CDR3. The germline CDR1 and CDR2 sequences are MDHEN and SYDVKM.

The chain combines TRBV4-3 with TRBJ1-6, with a tentative D call TRBD1 (5 bases). V was pared by 6 bases and J by 10 bases, with 28 bases between. Germline V gives CDR1 LGHNA, CDR2 YSLEER. The CDR3 sequence is 18 residues long. The CDR3 loop is CASSSDTGGLFWVSPLHF. The CDR3 coding sequence is TGCGCCAGCAGTTCTGATACTGGGGGGTTGTTCTGGGTCTCACCCCTCCACTTT.

The rearrangement uses TRBV7-2 and TRBJ1-2, with 9 nucleotides matching TRBD1. The V gene's germline CDR1 is SGHTA and CDR2 FQGNSA. CDR3 length equals 15 residues. With 5 bases clipped from V and 4 bases from J, the junction kept 8 bases outside the gene matches. The CDR3 sequence is CASSVDRGSPYGYTF. For the CDR3, the DNA is TGTGCCAGCAGCGTAGACAGGGGGTCGCCCTATGGCTACACCTTC.

The chain links TRBV6-5 to TRBJ2-7, with 9 bases lining up with TRBD1. J was trimmed by 3 bases and V by 6 bases; bases with no gene match: 9. CDR3 length equals 15 residues. Germline V gene lookup returns CDR1 MNHEY and CDR2 SVGAGI. The DNA of the CDR3 is TGTGCCAGCAGCCACAGCCGGGACAGGGTCTACGAGCAGTACTTC. It codes for CASSHSRDRVYEQYF.

The J gene is TRBJ2-7, the V gene TRBV13; 8 nucleotides line up with TRBD2. J was trimmed by 2 bases and V by 10 bases; bases with no gene match: 10. Germline V gene data show CDR1 as PRHDT and CDR2 as FYEKMQ (reference sequence). The CDR3 runs to 14 residues. As DNA, the CDR3 is TGTGCCACCACCGACGGGGGGGGCGCCTACGAGCAGTACTTC. Amino acids: CATTDGGGAYEQYF. The whole variable domain, remainder taken from reference TRBV13 and TRBJ2-7, is AAGVIQSPRHLIKEKRETATLKCYPIPRHDTVYWYQQGPGQDPQFLISFYEKMQSDKGSIPDRFSAQQFSDYHSELNMSSLELGDSALYFCATTDGGGAYEQYFGPGTRLTVT.

V and J are TRBV7-9 and TRBJ1-3, with D possibly TRBD1 on 6 matching bases. The CDR3 runs to 15 residues. Trimming took 5 bases from V and 3 from J, leaving 14 bases between them. The germline V gene has CDR1 SEHNR and CDR2 FQNEAQ (reference sequence). CDR3 loop: CASSVDRLGGNTIYF. DNA of the CDR3: TGTGCCAGCAGCGTCGACAGGCTAGGTGGAAACACCATATATTTT.

The chain couples TRBV10-2 to TRBJ2-3; D is unresolved. CDR1 WSHSY and CDR2 SAAADI come from the germline V gene. The CDR3 runs 12 residues. The V end lost 8 bases, the J end lost 2 bases, and 8 bases lay between the germline ends. The CDR3 region has the DNA TGCGCCAGCCACACAACCACAGATACGCAGTATTTT. Amino acids: CASHTTTDTQYF.

V gene TRBV29-1 combines with J gene TRBJ2-1, with TRBD2 identical over 9 bases. Germline V lookup: CDR1 SQVTM, CDR2 ANQGSEA. CDR3 length: 14 amino acids. With V trimmed by 7 bases and J by 6 bases, 10 bases remained unmatched. The CDR3 here is CSAAGTSLFNEQFF. The DNA for the CDR3 is TGCAGCGCCGCCGGGACTAGCTTATTCAATGAGCAGTTCTTC.